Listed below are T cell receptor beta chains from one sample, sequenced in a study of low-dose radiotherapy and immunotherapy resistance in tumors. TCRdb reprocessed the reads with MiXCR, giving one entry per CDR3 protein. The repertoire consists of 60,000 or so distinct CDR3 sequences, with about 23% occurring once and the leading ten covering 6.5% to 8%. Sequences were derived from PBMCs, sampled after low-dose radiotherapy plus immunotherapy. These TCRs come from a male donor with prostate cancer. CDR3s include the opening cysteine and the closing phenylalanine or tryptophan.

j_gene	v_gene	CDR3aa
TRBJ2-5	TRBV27	CASRPGRTLQTQYF
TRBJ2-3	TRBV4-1	CASSQVQERGVSTDTQYF
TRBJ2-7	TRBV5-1	CASSLASVDEQYF
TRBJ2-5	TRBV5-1	CASSLAVGVETQYF
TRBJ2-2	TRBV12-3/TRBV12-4	CASSYGTGELFF
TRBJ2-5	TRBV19	CASSRSRTQETQYF
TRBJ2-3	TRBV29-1	CSVEQGTDTQYF
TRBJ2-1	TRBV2	CASSPNDRGVFNEQFF
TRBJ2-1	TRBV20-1	CSAVPPWGEQFF
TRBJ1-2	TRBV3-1	CASSPGVTDYGYTF
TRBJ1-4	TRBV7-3	CASSSKRREKLFF
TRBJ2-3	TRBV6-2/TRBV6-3	CASSYQGAGTDTQYF
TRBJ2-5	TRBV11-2	CASVLAGGFRETQYF
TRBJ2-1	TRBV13	CASSLSWDLTRWNEQFF
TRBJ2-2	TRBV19	CASSIGTSGDLINTGELFF
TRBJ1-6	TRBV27	CASRVGRGNSPLHF
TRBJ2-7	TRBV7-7	CASSRDWGSYEQYF
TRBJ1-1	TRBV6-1	CASGGATEAFF
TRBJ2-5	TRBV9	CASSPLAGGPPDTRDRGLQETQYF
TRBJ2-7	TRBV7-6	CASSLAGTGSYEQYF
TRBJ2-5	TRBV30	CAWSSRGPETQYF
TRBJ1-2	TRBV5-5	CASSLGGLEGGYGYTF
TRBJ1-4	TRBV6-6	CASSLRQGSNEKLFF
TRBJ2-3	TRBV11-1	CASSAQTSGGAFADTQYF
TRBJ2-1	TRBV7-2	CASSLERLSSYNEQFF
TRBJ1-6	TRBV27	CASRESGSYNSPLHF
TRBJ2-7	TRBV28	CASRRGGGNYEQYF
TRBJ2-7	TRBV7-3	CASSPGTGIEQYF
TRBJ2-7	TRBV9	CASSVEGRGQQYF
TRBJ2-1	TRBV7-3	CASSLFGIGRGLDNEQFF
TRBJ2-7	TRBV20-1	CSAMTGWGNEQYF
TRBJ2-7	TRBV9	CASSQSRVTYEQYF
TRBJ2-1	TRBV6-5	CASTGLAGGLSYNEQFF
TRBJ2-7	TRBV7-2	CASSLSAGGPSYEQYF
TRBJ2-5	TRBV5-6	CASSLVGTGGRLKTQYF
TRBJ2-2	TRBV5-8	CASSPLVRMRSCFF
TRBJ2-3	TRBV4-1	CASSQVLAGGPDTQYF
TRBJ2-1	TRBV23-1	CASSQSFPRAHEQFF
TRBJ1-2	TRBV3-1	CASSQTGLGGYTF
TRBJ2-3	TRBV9	CASSEDWGPTDTQYF
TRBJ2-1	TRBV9	CASSVLADSSYNEQFF
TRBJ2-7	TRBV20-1	CSASRLTYEQYF
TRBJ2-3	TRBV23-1	CASTLLDRIPTSTDTQYF
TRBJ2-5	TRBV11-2	CASSLEPSSIQYF